This T cell receptor beta chain was sequenced in a study of cytomegalovirus exposure and HLA in healthy donors. Findings and limits, study-wide: The study designated 150 or so TCR beta chains cytomegalovirus-associated. Specificity for CMV antigens was confirmed in vitro for a few of the CMV-associated chains. TCR clusters originating in the first cohort tended to co-occur in the 100 to 150 validation repertoires, according to a later analysis.

The data were produced by immunoSEQ multiplex PCR, yet TCRdb's version contains in-frame clones alone and is incomplete. Here the sample spans about 190,000 clones, 65% to 85% being singletons. Note on this clone: Its matching antigen is unknown.

V lost 7 bases to trimming and J lost 0 bases, with 15 bases between them. CDR1 is SNHLY, CDR2 FYNNEI, per germline. The CDR3 runs to 15 residues. The V and J genes are TRBV2 and TRBJ1-1; perhaps TRBD1 as D (6 bases). The sequencing input was PBMCs. The clonotype comes from a woman aged 18-29 years in good health and CMV-seropositive. The CDR3 region is CASTAQGPLNTEAFF. The CDR3 bases are TGTGCCAGCACCGCCCAGGGGCCTTTGAACACTGAAGCTTTCTTT.